The 13 T cell receptor beta chains below were found in one sample sequenced in a study of cytomegalovirus exposure and HLA in healthy donors. PCR primers comprised 60 Vbeta and 13 Jbeta primers. The assay was immunoSEQ multiplex PCR, and TCRdb's table has in-frame clones only and misses some. The table includes 140,000 to 150,000 clones, roughly 70% detected once. Material for sequencing was PBMCs. The source is a woman aged 40 to 55 in good health and CMV-seronegative.

The chain joins TRBV5-1 to TRBJ2-3, with 8 bases identical to TRBD2. Germline V gene data show CDR1 as SGHRS and CDR2 as YFSETQ. This CDR3 is built from 15 residues. V shed 1 base, J shed 1 base, and the junction held 2 bases outside the gene matches. In nucleotides, the CDR3 is TGCGCCAGCAGCTTGTTACTAGCGGGCACAGATACGCAGTATTTT. Encoded protein: CASSLLLAGTDTQYF.

CDR3 sequence: CASSPTTGGNEQFF. CDR3 DNA sequence: TGTGCCAGCTCACCGACGACAGGGGGGAATGAGCAGTTCTTC. The genes are TRBV18 and TRBJ2-1; 9 bases map to TRBD1. Germline-derived CDR1 and CDR2 are KGHSH and LQKENI. J gave up 7 bases and V 3 bases, and 4 bases lay outside the gene matches. The CDR3 sequence is 14 residues long.

The chain recombines TRBV19 with TRBJ1-1; D not certain. The CDR3 extends over 15 amino acids. Deletions cut 5 bases from V and 0 bases from J, with 13 bases between. The germline CDR1 and CDR2 sequences are LNHDA and SQIVND (reference sequence). The CDR3 coding sequence is TGTGCCAGTAGTCCGGAGACCCTTATGAACACTGAAGCTTTCTTT. The encoded protein is CASSPETLMNTEAFF.

The gene calls are TRBV6-5 and TRBJ1-6, with a possible D match to TRBD1 (5 bases). Trimming pared 6 bases from V and 10 bases from J, leaving 16 bases between. Germline V gives CDR1 MNHEY, CDR2 SVGAGI. The CDR3 covers 14 residues. CDR3 sequence reads: CASSPGFVGSPLHF. CDR3 nucleotides: TGTGCCAGCAGCCCAGGGTTTGTCGGATCACCCCTCCACTTT.

DNA for the CDR3: TGTGCCAGCAGTGCACAGGTTAGGGGCTACACCTTC. Its protein product is CASSAQVRGYTF. The chain joins TRBV2 to TRBJ1-2, with D perhaps matching TRBD1 (5 bases). Trimming removed 4 bases at V and 8 bases at J, with 11 bases between. There are 12 residues in the CDR3. Germline V gives CDR1 SNHLY, CDR2 FYNNEI.

The chain couples TRBV7-9 to TRBJ2-7; D gene uncertain. Germline V lookup: CDR1 SEHNR, CDR2 FQNEAQ (reference sequence). The ends were cut back, 1 base at V and 1 base at J, with 8 bases in the middle. The CDR3 is 14 amino acids. The CDR3 loop is CASSLEDNSYEQYF. The CDR3 bases are TGTGCCAGCAGCTTAGAAGACAATTCCTACGAGCAGTACTTC.

The V call is TRBV11-2, the J call TRBJ1-3; TRBD1 matches 7 bases. CDR3 size: 15 residues. With 4 bases clipped from V and 3 bases from J, the junction kept 6 bases outside the gene matches. Germline V gives CDR1 SGHAT, CDR2 FQNNGV. The CDR3 sequence: CASSSGGTVGNTIYF. The DNA of the CDR3 is TGTGCCAGCAGCTCCGGCGGGACAGTTGGAAACACCATATATTTT. Variable domain in full (rest from reference TRBV11-2 and TRBJ1-3): EAGVAQSPRYKIIEKRQSVAFWCNPISGHATLYWYQQILGQGPKLLIQFQNNGVVDDSQLPKDRFSAERLKGVDSTLKIQPAKLEDSAVYLCASSSGGTVGNTIYFGEGSWLTVV.

The chain carries TRBV30 and TRBJ1-3; D is undetermined. V lost 5 bases, J lost 4 bases, and 12 bases lay in between. The length of the CDR3 is 13 residues. Germline assignment: CDR1 GTSNPN and CDR2 SVGIG (reference sequence). CDR3 bases: TGTGCCTGGGAACCGGGAGGGGGAAACACCATATATTTT. It yields the protein CAWEPGGGNTIYF.

CDR3 sequence: CATSRPSQASYEQYF. CDR3 DNA: TGTGCCACCAGCAGACCCTCTCAGGCCTCCTACGAGCAGTACTTC. The chain uses TRBV15 and TRBJ2-7; D is uncertain. CDR3 length: 15 amino acids. From germline, CDR1 is LNHNV and CDR2 YYDKDF (reference sequence). Trimming took 2 bases from V and 0 from J, leaving 11 bases between them.

This chain uses TRBV7-9 with TRBJ1-6, with D hard to call. This CDR3 comprises 13 residues. Germline V gene data show CDR1 as SEHNR and CDR2 as FQNEAQ (reference sequence). Trimming removed 4 bases at V and 9 bases at J, with 10 bases between. The CDR3 DNA is TGTGCCAGCAGCTCCCTAAAGCCTTCACCCCTCCACTTT. Amino acids: CASSSLKPSPLHF.

This rearrangement joins TRBV30 to TRBJ2-7, with a weak D call TRBD2 (6 bases). CDR1 is GTSNPN, CDR2 SVGIG, per germline (reference sequence). The CDR3 has 11 amino acids. V was trimmed by 5 bases and J by 5 bases, leaving 10 bases between them. CDR3 residues: CAWAGSHEQYF. The CDR3 bases are TGTGCCTGGGCCGGGAGCCACGAGCAGTACTTC.

The CDR3, as DNA: TGTGCCACCAGCAGGGACAGAACTTTCTACGAGCAGTACTTC. Its translation is CATSRDRTFYEQYF. V gene TRBV15 combines with J gene TRBJ2-5; TRBD1 might be the D (6 bases). The J call could be wrong; TRBJ2-7 is a better fit for the DNA end. The length of the CDR3 is 14 residues. Germline V gives CDR1 LNHNV, CDR2 YYDKDF (reference sequence).

This clone was seen a single time. V usage is TRBV4-2 and J usage is TRBJ1-2, with 9 bases aligning to TRBD1. V shed 4 bases and J 6 bases; nucleotides not matched to a gene: 3. The length of the CDR3 is 13 residues. The germline gives CDR1 LGHNA, CDR2 YNFKEQ. The CDR3: CASSLQGADGYTF. The CDR3 DNA is TGTGCCAGCAGCCTACAGGGGGCGGATGGCTACACCTTC.